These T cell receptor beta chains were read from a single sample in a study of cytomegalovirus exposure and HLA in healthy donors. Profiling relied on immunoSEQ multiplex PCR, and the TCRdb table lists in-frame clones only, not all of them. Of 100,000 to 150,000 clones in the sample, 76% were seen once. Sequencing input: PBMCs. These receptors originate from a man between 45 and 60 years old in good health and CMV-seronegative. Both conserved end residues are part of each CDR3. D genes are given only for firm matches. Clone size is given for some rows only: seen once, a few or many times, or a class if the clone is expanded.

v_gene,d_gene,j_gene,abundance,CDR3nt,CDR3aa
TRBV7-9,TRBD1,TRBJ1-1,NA,TGTGCCAGCAGCCTGGACAGGGGTCCCACTGAAGCTTTCTTT,CASSLDRGPTEAFF
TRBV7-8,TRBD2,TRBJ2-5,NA,TGTGCCAGCAGCTCGACTAGCGGGGGGGGATTAGAGACCCAGTACTTC,CASSSTSGGGLETQYF
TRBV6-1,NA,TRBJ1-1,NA,TGTGCCAGCAGTGAAGTTAGGGGGAACACTGAAGCTTTCTTT,CASSEVRGNTEAFF
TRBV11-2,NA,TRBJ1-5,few,TGTGCCAGCAGCTTAGAACCCGGGGGCAATCAGCCCCAGCATTTT,CASSLEPGGNQPQHF
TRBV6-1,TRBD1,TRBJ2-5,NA,TGTGCCAGCAGTGATAATTACGGGACAGGGGGCGCCGAGACCCAGTACTTC,CASSDNYGTGGAETQYF
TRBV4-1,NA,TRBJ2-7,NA,TGCGCCAGCAGCCAATCGGGCGAGCAGTACTTC,CASSQSGEQYF
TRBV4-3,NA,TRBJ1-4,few,TGCGCCAGCAGCCAAGTCCCCGCAGAAGCTAATGAAAAACTGTTTTTT,CASSQVPAEANEKLFF
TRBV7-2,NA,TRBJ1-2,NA,TGTGCCAGCAGCGCCCAAACGAACCCGGATGGCTACACCTTC,CASSAQTNPDGYTF
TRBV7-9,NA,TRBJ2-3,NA,TGTGCCAGCAGCTTAGTCGGGTTGGATACGCAGTATTTT,CASSLVGLDTQYF
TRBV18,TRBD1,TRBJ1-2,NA,TGTGCCAGCTCACCCGGGGGACAGGGCTCCCCAATCGAGGGCTACACCTTC,CASSPGGQGSPIEGYTF
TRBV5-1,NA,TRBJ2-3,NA,TGCGCCAGCAGCTTGGTAGGGGCCCGAACAGATACGCAGTATTTT,CASSLVGARTDTQYF
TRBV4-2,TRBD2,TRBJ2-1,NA,TGTGCCAGCAGCCAAGATGCGGGGCTAGCGGCTGAGCAGTTCTTC,CASSQDAGLAAEQFF
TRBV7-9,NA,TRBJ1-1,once,TGTTCCAGCAGCCAACAGGGAAGAACTGAAGCTTTCTTT,CSSSQQGRTEAFF
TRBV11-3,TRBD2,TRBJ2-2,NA,TGTGCCAGCAGCCCAGCCCGGGGGGGAACCGGGGAGCTGTTTTTT,CASSPARGGTGELFF
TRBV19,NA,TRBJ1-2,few,TGTGCCAGTTCCAGATGGGAAACGGGGGGGAGTAACTATGGCTACACCTTC,CASSRWETGGSNYGYTF
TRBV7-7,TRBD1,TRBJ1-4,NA,TGTGCCAGCAGCCCCGGGACAGCAACTAATGAAAAACTGTTTTTT,CASSPGTATNEKLFF
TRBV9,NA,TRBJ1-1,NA,TGTGCCAGCACCATAACGGCGGTAGGTGGAACTGAAGCTTTCTTT,CASTITAVGGTEAFF
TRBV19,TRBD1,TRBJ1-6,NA,TGTGCCAGTAGTAGGACAGGGGGCAATTCACCCCTCCACTTT,CASSRTGGNSPLHF
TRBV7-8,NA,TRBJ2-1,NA,TGTGCCAGCAGCTCCCGTTGGGGCCCGAATGAGCAGTTCTTC,CASSSRWGPNEQFF
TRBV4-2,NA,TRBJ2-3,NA,TGTGCCAGCAGCCCCTCCGCCCCGGGGGCGCAGTATTTT,CASSPSAPGAQYF
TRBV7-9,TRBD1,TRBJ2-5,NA,TGTGCCAGCAGCTTAGGGGACAGGTACCAAGAGACCCAGTACTTC,CASSLGDRYQETQYF
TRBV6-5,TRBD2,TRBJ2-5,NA,TGTGCCAGCAGTTACTTAGCGGGCCTTCGGGAGACCCAGTACTTC,CASSYLAGLRETQYF
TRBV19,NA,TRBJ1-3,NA,TGTGCCAGTAGCACTCTGACAGGCTCTGGAAACACCATATATTTT,CASSTLTGSGNTIYF
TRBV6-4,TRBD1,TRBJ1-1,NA,TGTGCCAGCAGTGACTCCTCAGGGGGGAGAGGGTACACTGAAGCTTTCTTT,CASSDSSGGRGYTEAFF
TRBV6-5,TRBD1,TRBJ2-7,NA,TGTGCCAGCAGGGACAGGGAAGACGAGCAGTACTTC,CASRDREDEQYF
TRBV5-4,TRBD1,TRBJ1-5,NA,TGTGCCAGCAGCTTAGACAGGGGGAATCAGCCCCAGCATTTT,CASSLDRGNQPQHF
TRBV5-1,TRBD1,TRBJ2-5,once,TGCGCCAGCAGCAAGGACAGGATAGAGACCCAGTACTTC,CASSKDRIETQYF
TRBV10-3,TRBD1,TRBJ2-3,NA,TGTGCCATCAGCCTGGGACAGGGTAACACAGATACGCAGTATTTT,CAISLGQGNTDTQYF
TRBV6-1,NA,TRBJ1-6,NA,TGTGCCAGTAACTGGGCTCAGGGGAGCTCACCCCTCCACTTT,CASNWAQGSSPLHF
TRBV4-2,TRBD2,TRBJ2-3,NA,TGTGCCAGCAGCCTCCTTGCGACTAGCGGGGGGGCAGATACGCAGTATTTT,CASSLLATSGGADTQYF
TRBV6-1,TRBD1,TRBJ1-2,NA,TGTGCCAGCAGTCCTATTGGACAGGGGGATGGCTACACCTTC,CASSPIGQGDGYTF
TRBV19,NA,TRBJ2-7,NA,TGTGCCAGTAGTATGGGCGGACAGAACTACGAGCAGTACTTC,CASSMGGQNYEQYF
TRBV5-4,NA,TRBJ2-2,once,TGTGCCAGCAGCTCCCGCCGCAGGAACGCCGGGGAGCTGTTTTTT,CASSSRRRNAGELFF
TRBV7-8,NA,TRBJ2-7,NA,TGTGCCAGCAGCTTACCTAACTCCTACGAGCAGTACTTC,CASSLPNSYEQYF
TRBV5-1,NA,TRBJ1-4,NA,TGCGCCAGCAGCTTGAGCACAACTAATGAAAAACTGTTTTTT,CASSLSTTNEKLFF
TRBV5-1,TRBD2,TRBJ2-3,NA,TGCGCCAGCAGCTCGGGGGGGGCGGATACGCAGTATTTT,CASSSGGADTQYF
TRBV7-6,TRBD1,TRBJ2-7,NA,TGTGCCAGCAGCTTAGCCCAGGGACAGGTCGTCTCCTACGAGCAGTACTTC,CASSLAQGQVVSYEQYF
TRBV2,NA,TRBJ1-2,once,TGTGCCAGCAGTCCCGACAGTAACTATGGCTACACCTTC,CASSPDSNYGYTF
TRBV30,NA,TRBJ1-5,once,TGTGCCTGGAGTAAAGGAAGAGAGGGATCATGGGTTCAGCCCCAGCATTTT,CAWSKGREGSWVQPQHF
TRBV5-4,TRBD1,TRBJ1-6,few,TGTGCCAGCAGCGCCGGGACAGTGGGTAAATCACCCCTCCACTTT,CASSAGTVGKSPLHF
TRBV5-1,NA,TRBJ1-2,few,TGCGCCAGCAGCTCCGTCCCAAGAACAGGCCTAGCTAACTATGGCTACACCTTC,CASSSVPRTGLANYGYTF
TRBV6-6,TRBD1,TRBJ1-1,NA,TGTGCCAGCAGTTACCAAGACAGGGAGGACACTGAAGCTTTCTTT,CASSYQDREDTEAFF